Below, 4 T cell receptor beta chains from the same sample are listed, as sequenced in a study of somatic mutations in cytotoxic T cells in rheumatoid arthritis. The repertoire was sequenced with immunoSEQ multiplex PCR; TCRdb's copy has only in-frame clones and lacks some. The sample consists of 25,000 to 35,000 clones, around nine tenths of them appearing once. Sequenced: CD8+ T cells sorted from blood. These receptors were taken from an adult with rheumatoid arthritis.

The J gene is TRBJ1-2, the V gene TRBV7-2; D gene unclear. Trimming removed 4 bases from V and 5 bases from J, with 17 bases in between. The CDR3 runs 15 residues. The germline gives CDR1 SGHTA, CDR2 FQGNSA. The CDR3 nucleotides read TGTGCCAGCAGCTCCCTCTCCGGGCAGGTATATGGCTACACCTTC. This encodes CASSSLSGQVYGYTF.

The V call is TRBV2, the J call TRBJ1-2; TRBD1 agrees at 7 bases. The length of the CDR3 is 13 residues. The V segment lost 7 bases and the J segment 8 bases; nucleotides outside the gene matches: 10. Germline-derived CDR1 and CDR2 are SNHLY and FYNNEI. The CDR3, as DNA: TGTGCCAGCAACGGAGGGGCGACAGGGGGCTACACCTTC. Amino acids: CASNGGATGGYTF.

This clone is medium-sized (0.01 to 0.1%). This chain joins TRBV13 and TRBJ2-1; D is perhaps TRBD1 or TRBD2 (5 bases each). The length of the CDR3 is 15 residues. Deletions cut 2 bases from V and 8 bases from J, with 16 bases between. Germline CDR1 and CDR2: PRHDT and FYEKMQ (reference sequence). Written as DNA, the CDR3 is TGTGCCAGCAGCTTAATCAGGGCACGGGGCGATGAGCAGTTCTTC. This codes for CASSLIRARGDEQFF.

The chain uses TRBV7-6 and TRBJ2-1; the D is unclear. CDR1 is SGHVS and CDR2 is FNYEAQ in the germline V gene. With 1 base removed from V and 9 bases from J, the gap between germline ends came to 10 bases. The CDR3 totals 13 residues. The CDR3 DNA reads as TGTGCCAGCAGCTTAGACTGGAAGTCTGAGCAGTTCTTC. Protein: CASSLDWKSEQFF.